The 12 T cell receptor beta chains below all came from one sample that was sequenced in a study of blood T cell repertoires in COVID-19. Assay: immunoSEQ multiplex PCR; the TCRdb copy retains only in-frame clones and omits some. The sample contains about 360,000 clones, more than 70% of which appear only once. The sample consisted of PBMCs or T cells enriched from blood (not recorded which). The receptor set was obtained from a man aged 35-49 years in a cohort exposed to, infected with or recovered from COVID-19 (not recorded which).

The rearrangement joins TRBV13 to TRBJ1-1, with D perhaps matching TRBD1 (6 bases). CDR3 size: 16 residues. Germline V gene data show CDR1 as PRHDT and CDR2 as FYEKMQ (reference sequence). V was trimmed by 2 bases and J by 0 bases, leaving 13 bases between them. CDR3 amino acids: CASSLQGTVLNTEAFF. CDR3 DNA sequence: TGTGCCAGCAGCTTACAGGGGACCGTTTTGAACACTGAAGCTTTCTTT.

CDR3 in amino acids: CAISDMAGEHEQYF. The CDR3 DNA is TGTGCCATCAGTGATATGGCGGGAGAGCACGAGCAGTACTTC. V usage is TRBV10-3 and J usage is TRBJ2-7, with TRBD2 matching over 7 bases. Germline V gene data show CDR1 as ENHRY and CDR2 as SYGVKD. The CDR3 is 14 amino acids. V trimming: 3 bases; J trimming: 5 bases; junction bases outside the gene matches: 7.

Here the CDR3 DNA reads TGTGCCAGCAGCCAAGTCGAAGGTGACGGGGAGACCCAGTACTTC. Encoded protein: CASSQVEGDGETQYF. This chain joins TRBV4-2 and TRBJ2-5, with D hard to call. Germline lookup yields CDR1 LGHNA and CDR2 YNFKEQ. The V end was cut by 1 base, the J end by 5 bases, with 14 bases between. This CDR3 is built from 15 residues.

The chain uses TRBV30 and TRBJ1-4; TRBD1 is a possible D gene (5 bases). The CDR3 has 16 residues. In germline, CDR1 is GTSNPN, CDR2 SVGIG (reference sequence). Trimming removed 6 bases from V and 0 bases from J, with 17 bases in between. CDR3: CACNTGFRSTNEKLFF. The CDR3 DNA follows: TGTGCCTGTAATACAGGCTTTCGATCAACTAATGAAAAACTGTTTTTT.

In this sample, this clone turned up a few times. The chain has TRBV5-1 and TRBJ1-2, with TRBD1 as a possible D gene (6 bases). Germline V gene lookup returns CDR1 SGHRS and CDR2 YFSETQ. V shed 2 bases and J shed 6 bases, with 14 bases lying between them. The CDR3 sequence is 14 residues long. The CDR3 DNA reads as TGCGCCAGCAGCTTCTCAACAGGGTCCGATGGCTACACCTTC. Amino acids: CASSFSTGSDGYTF.

The chain uses TRBV5-1 and TRBJ2-3; D unresolved. Looked up from germline, CDR1 is SGHRS and CDR2 is YFSETQ. V was pared by 4 bases and J by 5 bases, with 5 bases between. CDR3 size: 11 residues. The DNA for the CDR3 is TGCGCCAGCAGCCTCGGAGATACGCAGTATTTT. This encodes CASSLGDTQYF. The whole variable domain, filled in from reference TRBV5-1 and TRBJ2-3, reads KAGVTQTPRYLIKTRGQQVTLSCSPISGHRSVSWYQQTPGQGLQFLFEYFSETQRNKGNFPGRFSGRQFSNSRSEMNVSTLELGDSALYLCASSLGDTQYFGPGTRLTVL.

This chain connects TRBV18 to TRBJ2-7, with TRBD2 identical over 9 bases. Germline V gives CDR1 KGHSH, CDR2 LQKENI. The CDR3 runs to 14 residues. Trimming at V came to 3 bases and at J to 7 bases, leaving 7 bases not matched to a gene. The CDR3 sequence is CASSPPGLAGEQYF. The CDR3 region has the DNA TGTGCCAGCTCACCTCCGGGACTAGCTGGGGAGCAGTACTTC.

The rearrangement joins TRBV24-1 to TRBJ1-1, with 7 positions matching TRBD1. The junction had 8 bases not matched to a gene; V was cut back by 3 bases and J by 5 bases. The germline V gene has CDR1 KGHDR and CDR2 SFDVKD. The CDR3 is 15 residues long. CDR3 protein: CATSDARGLRTEAFF. The CDR3 DNA is TGTGCCACCAGTGATGCGAGGGGGCTACGGACTGAAGCTTTCTTT.

The rearrangement links TRBV19 to TRBJ1-5, with D perhaps TRBD1 (6 bases). Germline loops: CDR1 LNHDA, CDR2 SQIVND (reference sequence). Trimming took off 3 bases at V and 0 bases at J, with 9 bases between the two ends. The CDR3 contains 15 residues. The CDR3 spells CASSIQQGSNQPQHF. CDR3 in DNA: TGTGCCAGTAGTATTCAACAGGGTAGCAATCAGCCCCAGCATTTT.

The chain is built from TRBV27 and TRBJ1-1; weak D call: TRBD1 (6 bases). The CDR3 totals 14 residues. Germline lookup yields CDR1 MNHEY and CDR2 SMNVEV (reference sequence). V dropped 2 bases and J dropped 5 bases, with 12 bases sitting between them. The CDR3 DNA reads TGTGCCAGCAGTTTACAGGGGCGAGGGACTGAAGCTTTCTTT. This translates into CASSLQGRGTEAFF.

The chain recombines TRBV5-1 with TRBJ1-4; 7 bases map to TRBD1. V trimming: 2 bases; J trimming: 3 bases; junction bases outside the gene matches: 4. The CDR3 has 15 residues. The germline V gene encodes CDR1 SGHRS and CDR2 YFSETQ. The CDR3 loop reads CASSLGGTANEKLFF. The DNA of the CDR3 is TGCGCCAGCAGCTTAGGCGGGACAGCTAATGAAAAACTGTTTTTT.

This clone was seen only once. V and J are TRBV18 and TRBJ1-2; D is possibly TRBD1 (5 bases). The germline V and J ends were trimmed by 5 bases and 3 bases, with 13 bases remaining between them. Germline lookup yields CDR1 KGHSH and CDR2 LQKENI. CDR3 length: 14 amino acids. CDR3: CASSFDRGDYGYTF. CDR3 in DNA: TGTGCCAGCTCATTTGATCGGGGGGACTATGGCTACACCTTC.